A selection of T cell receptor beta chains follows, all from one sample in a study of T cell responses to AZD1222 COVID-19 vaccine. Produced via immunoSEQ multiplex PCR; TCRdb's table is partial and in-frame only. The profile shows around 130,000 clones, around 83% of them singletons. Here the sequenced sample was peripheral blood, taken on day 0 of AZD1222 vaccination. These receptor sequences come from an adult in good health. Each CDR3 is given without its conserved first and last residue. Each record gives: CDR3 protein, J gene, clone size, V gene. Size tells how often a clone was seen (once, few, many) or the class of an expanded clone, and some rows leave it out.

CDR3 protein: ASTRDRGRGYGYT
J gene: TRBJ1-2
clone size: .
V gene: TRBV21-1

CDR3 protein: ASINTGTGQRKLF
J gene: TRBJ1-4
clone size: .
V gene: TRBV19

CDR3 protein: ASRRDRGFGYGYT
J gene: TRBJ1-2
clone size: .
V gene: TRBV6-5

CDR3 protein: SVASDLSTDTQY
J gene: TRBJ2-3
clone size: .
V gene: TRBV29-1

CDR3 protein: ASSQDMGIGNTIY
J gene: TRBJ1-3
clone size: .
V gene: TRBV4-3

CDR3 protein: ASSQVLSHGPLH
J gene: TRBJ1-6
clone size: once
V gene: TRBV3-1/TRBV3-2

CDR3 protein: ASSPGRNTEAF
J gene: TRBJ1-1
clone size: .
V gene: TRBV6-6

CDR3 protein: AWSLGTSNEKLF
J gene: TRBJ1-4
clone size: few
V gene: TRBV30

CDR3 protein: ASTQAAGRNTIY
J gene: TRBJ1-3
clone size: .
V gene: TRBV7-9

CDR3 protein: ASTEGPENTEAF
J gene: TRBJ1-1
clone size: .
V gene: TRBV2

CDR3 protein: ASRRDARNEQF
J gene: TRBJ2-1
clone size: once
V gene: TRBV2

CDR3 protein: ASSLAGLNTGELF
J gene: TRBJ2-2
clone size: .
V gene: TRBV27

CDR3 protein: ASSSNTGYEQY
J gene: TRBJ2-7
clone size: .
V gene: TRBV6-5